What follows are 10 T cell receptor beta chains derived from one specimen sequenced in a study of early T cells in non-severe SARS-CoV-2 infection (dated by TCRdb to about 2021). The library relied on 5' RACE. TCRdb shows the sequencer as NextSeq 500. TCRdb took the public reads, trimmed them with fastp at Q25, ran MiXCR for clone calling and kept in-frame beta chains. Every CDR3 protein is listed once, alongside the most common genes and DNA of its rows. The sample has 30,000 to 35,000 distinct CDR3 sequences on record, less than 8% of them singletons. Around 7.1% of the sample belongs to the ten largest clones. The specimen sequenced was whole blood. The receptors derive from an adult who was a healthcare worker with PCR-confirmed SARS-CoV-2 infection or an uninfected control (not recorded which).

This clonotype has a handful of counts. This sequence joins TRBV7-2 and TRBJ2-3, with 10 bases lining up with TRBD2. CDR1 is SGHTA and CDR2 is FQGNSA in the germline V gene. This CDR3 spans 20 amino acids. V lost 4 bases, J lost 0 bases, and 16 bases stayed unmatched. CDR3 DNA: TGTGCCAGCAGCTCACCCACTCGGCTAGCGGGGGCCATGAGCACAGATACGCAGTATTTT. This encodes CASSSPTRLAGAMSTDTQYF.

This chain links TRBV7-2 with TRBJ2-1, with a weak D call TRBD2 (7 bases). Trimming stripped 1 base from V and 4 bases from J, with 17 bases between. Germline-derived CDR1 and CDR2 are SGHTA and FQGNSA. The CDR3 has 17 amino acids. In DNA form, the CDR3 reads TGTGCCAGCAGCTTAGTTGCGAGGGGAGGGGGTTACAATGAGCAGTTCTTC. Protein product: CASSLVARGGGYNEQFF.

This clonotype was recorded at least ten times. V is TRBV7-8 and J is TRBJ2-3; D might be TRBD1 (6 bases). The length of the CDR3 is 14 residues. Deletions cut 4 bases from V and 1 base from J, with 9 bases between. Germline V CDR1 and CDR2: SGHVS, FQNEAQ. CDR3 in DNA: TGTGCCAGCAGCTCTGGGGGCGGCACAGATACGCAGTATTTT. Translation gives CASSSGGGTDTQYF. Full variable domain (rest looked up from reference TRBV7-8 and TRBJ2-3): GAGVSQSPRYKVAKRGQDVALRCDPISGHVSLFWYQQALGQGPEFLTYFQNEAQLDKSGLPSDRFFAERPEGSVSTLKIQRTQQEDSAVYLCASSSGGGTDTQYFGPGTRLTVL.

This clonotype was picked up many times. The chain couples TRBV11-2 to TRBJ2-6; D is uncertain. The CDR3 is 16 residues long. The V gene lost 5 bases and the J gene lost 2 bases, with 13 bases spanning the gap. Germline CDR1 SGHAT, CDR2 FQNNGV. CDR3 DNA: TGTGCCAGCAGCCATCTTGTGGCCACTGGGGCCAACGTCCTGACTTTC. It is translated as CASSHLVATGANVLTF.

Ten or more counts support this clonotype. The rearrangement uses TRBV29-1 and TRBJ1-5, with 7 bases fitting TRBD1. CDR1 is SQVTM, CDR2 ANQGSEA, per germline. The CDR3 is 13 amino acids. Germline trimming cut 6 bases from V and 3 bases from J; bases unmatched to any gene: 5. The DNA for the CDR3 is TGCAGCGTCGGGACAGCCAACAATCAGCCCCAGCATTTT. This encodes CSVGTANNQPQHF.

This clonotype was seen many times. The gene calls are TRBV7-2 and TRBJ2-7, with 7 nucleotides matching TRBD1. V shed 1 base and J 6 bases; nucleotides not matched to a gene: 6. This CDR3 has 14 residues. Germline CDR1 SGHTA, CDR2 FQGNSA. The CDR3 region is CASSLGRQGGEQYF. Here the CDR3 DNA reads TGTGCCAGCAGCTTAGGAAGACAGGGCGGCGAGCAGTACTTC.

Note on this clonotype: With a much larger clone just one base away, this may be a read error. The chain is built from TRBV3-1 and TRBJ1-4, with 7 positions matching TRBD1. CDR1 and CDR2 from the germline V gene are LGHDT and YNNKEL (reference sequence). The CDR3 loop spans 16 amino acids. Trimming took 2 bases from V and 5 from J; bases not matched to a gene: 8. In DNA form, the CDR3 reads TGTGCCAGCAGCCAATATCGTCAGGGGGGGAATGAAAAACTGTTTTTT. Translated, it gives CASSQYRQGGNEKLFF.

This clonotype has a count of ten or more. V and J are TRBV29-1 and TRBJ2-1; D is possibly TRBD1 or TRBD2 (6 bases each). The germline CDR1 and CDR2 sequences are SQVTM and ANQGSEA. The ends were cut back, 0 bases at V and 2 bases at J, with 11 bases in the middle. The CDR3 runs 15 residues. The CDR3 region is CSVEDAGGAYNEQFF. The CDR3 bases are TGCAGCGTTGAAGATGCCGGGGGCGCCTACAATGAGCAGTTCTTC.

At least ten counts were recorded for this clonotype. At one end the junction does not follow the germline gene, possibly because of a read error. V and J are TRBV5-4 and TRBJ2-3; 8 nucleotides agree with TRBD1. The CDR3 covers 15 residues. From germline, CDR1 is SGHNT and CDR2 YYREEE (reference sequence). Here the CDR3 DNA reads TGCCCCAGCAGCTTTACCGCAGGGGGCGCAGATACGCAGTATTTT. It is translated as CPSSFTAGGADTQYF.

This clonotype has ten or more counts. The chain links TRBV9 to TRBJ2-1; 9 positions match TRBD2. This CDR3 has 18 amino acids. V trimming: 0 bases; J trimming: 2 bases; junction bases outside the gene matches: 9. Germline values: CDR1 SGDLS, CDR2 YYNGEE. CDR3 protein: CASSVEPAGGNAYNEQFF. The CDR3 bases are TGTGCCAGCAGCGTAGAGCCAGCGGGGGGAAATGCCTACAATGAGCAGTTCTTC.